This record looks at one T cell receptor (beta chain) sequence and its context. As yet, its antigen is unknown. The CDR3 consists of 14 residues. The trim removed 2 bases at V and 8 bases at J, leaving 6 bases unmatched. Germline values: CDR1 MNHEY, CDR2 SVGAGI. This sample is part of a study of T cells in Graves' hyperthyroidism and ophthalmopathy. Diagnosis rested on symptoms, serum thyroxine and TRAb, thyroid ultrasound, and orbital computed tomography. The TCR beta CDR3 regions underwent amplification using RNA transcripts as the source. HTBI primers drove first-round RT-PCR of the TCR CDR3. A single record per CDR3 protein comes from TCRdb applying MiXCR to the multiplex PCR reads. The repertoire has hundreds of thousands of distinct CDR3 sequences, about 16% of them found once; the top ten carry 3% to 4%. General study points: Classification by a 13 V-J model distinguished ophthalmopathy from stable hyperthyroidism.

This clonotype was obtained from a woman aged 40 to 50 with Graves' ophthalmopathy. The specimen was blood. The chain recombines TRBV6-5 with TRBJ1-2, with 9 bases that match TRBD1. For the CDR3, the DNA is TGTGCCAGCAGTTACCTGGGACAGGGAGGAGGCTACACCTTC. It yields the protein CASSYLGQGGGYTF.